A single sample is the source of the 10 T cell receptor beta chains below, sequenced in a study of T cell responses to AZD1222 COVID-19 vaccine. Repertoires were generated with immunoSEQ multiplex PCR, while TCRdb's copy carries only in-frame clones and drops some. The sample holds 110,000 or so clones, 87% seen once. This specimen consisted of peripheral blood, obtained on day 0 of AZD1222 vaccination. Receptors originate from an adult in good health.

CDR3 protein: CASSPNRDRIWGGFF. Written as DNA, the CDR3 is TGTGCCAGCAGCCCTAACCGGGACAGGATATGGGGGGGATTTTTT. This chain joins TRBV7-8 and TRBJ1-4; TRBD1 agrees at 8 bases. The CDR3 has 15 amino acids. Trimming at V came to 5 bases and at J to 17 bases, leaving 19 bases not matched to a gene. Germline V gene lookup returns CDR1 SGHVS and CDR2 FQNEAQ.

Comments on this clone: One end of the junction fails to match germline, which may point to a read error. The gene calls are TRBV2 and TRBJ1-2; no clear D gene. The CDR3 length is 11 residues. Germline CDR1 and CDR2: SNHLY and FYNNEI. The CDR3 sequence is CASREDYGYTF. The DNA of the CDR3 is TGTGCCAGCAGAGAAGACTATGGCTACACCTTC.

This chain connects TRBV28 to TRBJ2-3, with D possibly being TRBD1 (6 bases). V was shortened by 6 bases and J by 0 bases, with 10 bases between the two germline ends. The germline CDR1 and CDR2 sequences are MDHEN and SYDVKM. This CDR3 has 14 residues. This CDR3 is CASSRDKSTDTQYF. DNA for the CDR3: TGTGCCAGCAGCCGGGACAAGAGCACAGATACGCAGTATTTT.

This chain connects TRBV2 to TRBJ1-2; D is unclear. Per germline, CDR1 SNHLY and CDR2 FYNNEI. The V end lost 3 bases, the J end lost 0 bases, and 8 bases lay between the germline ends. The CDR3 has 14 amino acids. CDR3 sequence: CASSDDRSNYGYTF. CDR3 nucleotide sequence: TGTGCCAGCAGTGACGATAGGTCTAACTATGGCTACACCTTC.

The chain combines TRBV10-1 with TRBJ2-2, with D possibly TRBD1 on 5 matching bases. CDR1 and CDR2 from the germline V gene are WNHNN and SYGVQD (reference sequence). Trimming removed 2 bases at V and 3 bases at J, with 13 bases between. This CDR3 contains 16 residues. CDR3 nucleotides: TGCGCCAGCAGTGAGCTAGGGGAAACGGACACCGGGGAGCTGTTTTTT. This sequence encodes CASSELGETDTGELFF.

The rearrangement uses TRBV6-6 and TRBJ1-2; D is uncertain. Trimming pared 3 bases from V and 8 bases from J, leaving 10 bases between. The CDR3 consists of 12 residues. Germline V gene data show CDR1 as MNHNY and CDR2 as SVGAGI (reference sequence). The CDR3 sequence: CASSYTSTGYTF. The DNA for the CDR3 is TGTGCCAGCAGTTATACATCTACGGGCTACACCTTC.

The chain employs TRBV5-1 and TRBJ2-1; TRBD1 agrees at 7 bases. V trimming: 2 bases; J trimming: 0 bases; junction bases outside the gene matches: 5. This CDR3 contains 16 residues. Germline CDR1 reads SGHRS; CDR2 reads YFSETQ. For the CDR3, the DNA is TGCGCCAGCAGCTTAACAGGGGAGAACTCCTACAATGAGCAGTTCTTC. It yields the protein CASSLTGENSYNEQFF.

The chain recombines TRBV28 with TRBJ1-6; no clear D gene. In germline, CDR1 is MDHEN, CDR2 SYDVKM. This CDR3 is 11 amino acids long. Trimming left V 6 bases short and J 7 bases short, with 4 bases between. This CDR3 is CASRGNSPLHF. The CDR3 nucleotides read TGTGCCAGCAGAGGGAATTCACCCCTCCACTTT.

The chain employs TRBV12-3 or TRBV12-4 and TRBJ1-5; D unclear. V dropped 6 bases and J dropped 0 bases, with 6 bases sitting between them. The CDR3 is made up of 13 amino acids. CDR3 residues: CASRKDSNQPQHF. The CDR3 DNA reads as TGTGCCAGCAGAAAGGATAGCAATCAGCCCCAGCATTTT.

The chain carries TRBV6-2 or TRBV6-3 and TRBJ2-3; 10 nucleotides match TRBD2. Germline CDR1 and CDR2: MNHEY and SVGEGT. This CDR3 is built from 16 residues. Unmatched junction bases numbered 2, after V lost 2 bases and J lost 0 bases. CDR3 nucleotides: TGTGCCAGCAGTTACCTAGCGGGAGATAGCACAGATACGCAGTATTTT. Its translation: CASSYLAGDSTDTQYF.